The source of this T cell receptor (beta chain) is a study of control samples from healthy donors and cancer patients. Produced via immunoSEQ multiplex PCR; TCRdb's table is partial and in-frame only. The sample carries about 410,000 clones, 90% recorded once. V lost 8 bases and J 5 bases, leaving 22 bases between the germline ends. The CDR3 is made up of 16 amino acids. The germline gives CDR1 LNHNV, CDR2 YYDKDF (reference sequence). V and J are TRBV15 and TRBJ2-1; TRBD1 or TRBD2 may be the D gene (5 bases each). The TCR originated in a man in his forties with head and neck cancer. The specimen sequenced was PBMCs. In nucleotides, the CDR3 is TGTGCCACCCTTCCGAGGGGAGAGGGAACGAACAATGAGCAGTTCTTC. Residues: CATLPRGEGTNNEQFF.